What follows are 20 T cell receptor beta chains derived from one specimen sequenced in a study of human T cells and chemical hapten exposure. Stated time point: patch test 3, about 24 weeks after DPC sensitization. Treatment specified: therapeutic diphenylcyclopropenone sensitization with weekly scalp DPC. MiXCR, run by TCRdb on the RACE reads, gives a single entry per CDR3 protein. The data hold roughly 100,000 distinct CDR3 sequences, with less than 40% observed a single time. The sequencing here drew on whole blood, taken in connection with sensitization to the hapten diphenylcyclopropenone (DPC). The receptors shown here come from a man aged 35 to 55 with alopecia areata. Some clones in this sample may be carry-over from other donors' samples.

V gene TRBV23-1 combines with J gene TRBJ2-7; 7 bases align to TRBD1. TRBV23-1 is an ORF, with its function uncertain. V shed 2 bases and J 0 bases; nucleotides not matched to a gene: 10. The CDR3 is 17 residues long. Here the CDR3 DNA reads TGCGCCAGCAGTCAAAATCGGGACAGCCCGAGCTCCTACGAGCAGTACGTC. It encodes CASSQNRDSPSSYEQYV.

V gene TRBV7-2 combines with J gene TRBJ1-2, with 9 bases aligning to TRBD1. This CDR3 has 20 residues. The germline V gene encodes CDR1 SGHTA and CDR2 FQGNSA. V gave up 0 bases and J gave up 0 bases; unmatched junction bases: 14. CDR3 sequence (DNA): TGTGCCAGCAGCTTAGCTTCTCCAGGGACAGGGTCTTTAGCTAACTATGGCTACACCTTC. It yields the protein CASSLASPGTGSLANYGYTF.

This chain uses TRBV2 with TRBJ2-1; weak D call: TRBD2 (5 bases). V was shortened by 8 bases and J by 1 base, with 9 bases between the two germline ends. CDR3 length: 13 amino acids. Germline CDR1 reads SNHLY; CDR2 reads FYNNEI. CDR3 protein: CASLERSYNEQFF. The CDR3 bases are TGTGCCAGCCTCGAGCGGTCCTACAATGAGCAGTTCTTC.

This clonotype turned up a few times. The CDR3 coding sequence is TGTGCCAGCAGCCTGGGAAAACGGGACGGAAACATTCAGTACTTC. Translation gives CASSLGKRDGNIQYF. This rearrangement joins TRBV11-1 to TRBJ2-4; D assignment may be TRBD1 or TRBD2 (5 bases each). Germline lookup yields CDR1 SGHAT and CDR2 FQDESV (reference sequence). The V and J ends lost 5 bases and 6 bases respectively, with 17 bases between them. CDR3 length: 15 amino acids.

The chain combines TRBV28 with TRBJ2-7; 16 nucleotides align to TRBD2. Looked up from germline, CDR1 is MDHEN and CDR2 is SYDVKM. V was clipped by 5 bases and J by 3 bases; unmatched bases: 13. This CDR3 region has 19 residues. Written as DNA, the CDR3 is TGTGCCAGCAGTCCCCCCGGGACTAGCGGGAGGGGATATTTCTACGAGCAGTACTTC. It codes for CASSPPGTSGRGYFYEQYF.

This clonotype came up a few times. The chain employs TRBV5-4 and TRBJ2-5; no clear D gene. CDR3 length: 13 amino acids. Deletions cut 2 bases from V and 5 bases from J, with 10 bases between. Looked up from germline, CDR1 is SGHNT and CDR2 is YYREEE (reference sequence). This CDR3 reads CASSLPSGETQYF. In DNA form, the CDR3 reads TGTGCCAGCAGCTTACCTAGTGGTGAGACCCAGTACTTC.

V and J are TRBV11-2 and TRBJ1-2, with D unclear. Looked up from germline, CDR1 is SGHAT and CDR2 is FQNNGV. This CDR3 comprises 14 residues. The V gene lost 5 bases and the J gene lost 0 bases, with 10 bases spanning the gap. The CDR3 loop reads CASSPGLANYGYTF. In nucleotides, the CDR3 is TGTGCCAGCAGCCCAGGCTTAGCTAACTATGGCTACACCTTC.

This clonotype was seen only a few times. The genes are TRBV7-6 and TRBJ2-5, with 8 bases fitting TRBD2. The germline V gene has CDR1 SGHVS and CDR2 FNYEAQ. The CDR3 runs 13 residues. The ends lost 8 bases at V and 4 bases at J; junction bases unmatched: 6. CDR3 sequence (DNA): TGTGCCAGCGCAGCGGGAGTTCGAGAGACCCAGTACTTC. The encoded protein is CASAAGVRETQYF.

V is TRBV5-6 and J is TRBJ2-3; D is perhaps TRBD2 (5 bases). Deletions cut 0 bases from V and 3 bases from J, with 11 bases between. CDR3 length: 15 amino acids. The germline V gene has CDR1 SGHDT and CDR2 YYEEEE. The DNA for the CDR3 is TGTGCCAGCAGCTTGGGAGGGCCGGGAACAGATACGCAGTATTTT. Residues: CASSLGGPGTDTQYF.

This chain links TRBV7-2 with TRBJ2-1; 8 nucleotides agree with TRBD2. In germline, CDR1 is SGHTA, CDR2 FQGNSA. V lost 2 bases to trimming and J lost 3 bases; unmatched junction nucleotides: 0. The CDR3 length is 14 residues. CDR3 bases: TGTGCCAGCAGCTTACTAGCGGGCTACAATGAGCAGTTCTTC. This encodes CASSLLAGYNEQFF.

The V and J genes are TRBV7-9 and TRBJ2-7; D unclear. The V end lost 5 bases, the J end lost 5 bases, and 10 bases lay between the germline ends. This CDR3 region has 12 residues. The V gene's germline CDR1 is SEHNR and CDR2 FQNEAQ (reference sequence). This chain's CDR3 is CASSPLRDEQYF. The CDR3 nucleotides read TGTGCCAGCAGCCCCTTGCGTGACGAGCAGTACTTC.

The table lists this clonotype with a few counts. The rearrangement joins TRBV3-2 to TRBJ2-7; the DNA was not compared with TRBD1, the D call given in the table. TRBV3-2 is annotated as a pseudogene. The CDR3 extends over 14 amino acids. The CDR3 reads CASSQGQGADEQYV. The CDR3 coding sequence is TGTGCCAGCAGCCAAGGACAGGGGGCAGACGAGCAGTACGTC.

This clonotype was picked up a small number of times. The rearrangement joins TRBV11-1 to TRBJ2-5; TRBD1 matches 9 bases. Losses at the gene ends were 6 bases for V and 3 bases for J; bases not matched to a gene: 8. This CDR3 contains 15 residues. Germline values: CDR1 SGHAT, CDR2 FQDESV (reference sequence). Here the CDR3 reads CASRRLWTGEETQYF. CDR3 DNA: TGTGCCAGCAGACGTCTCTGGACAGGGGAAGAGACCCAGTACTTC.

The chain links TRBV6-2 or TRBV6-3 to TRBJ2-3; the match to TRBD2 covers 7 bases. Germline V lookup: CDR1 MNHEY, CDR2 SVGEGT. V trimming: 0 bases; J trimming: 4 bases; junction bases outside the gene matches: 7. The CDR3 loop spans 16 amino acids. The CDR3 coding sequence is TGTGCCAGCAGTTACTCTTCTGGCGGGAGTCCAGATACGCAGTATTTT. It codes for CASSYSSGGSPDTQYF.

V is TRBV28 and J is TRBJ1-2; D not certain. V was cut by 5 bases and J by 1 base, with 11 bases left in between. The CDR3 contains 14 residues. CDR1 and CDR2 from the germline V gene are MDHEN and SYDVKM. CDR3 sequence (DNA): TGTGCCAGCAGTCCTCAAAAGAATAACTATGGCTACACCTTC. Translated, it gives CASSPQKNNYGYTF.

CDR3 loop: CASSLERVSGLHVSGANVLTF. In DNA, the CDR3 is TGTGCCAGCAGCTTAGAAAGAGTTTCGGGACTCCACGTCTCTGGGGCCAACGTCCTGACTTTC. The rearrangement links TRBV7-9 to TRBJ2-6; TRBD2 might be the D (6 bases). CDR3 length: 21 amino acids. Germline V gene lookup returns CDR1 SEHNR and CDR2 FQNEAQ (reference sequence). The V gene lost 1 base and the J gene lost 0 bases, with 22 bases spanning the gap. Complete variable domain (other parts from reference TRBV7-9 and TRBJ2-6): DTGVSQNPRHKITKRGQNVTFRCDPISEHNRLYWYRQTLGQGPEFLTYFQNEAQLEKSRLLSDRFSAERPKGSFSTLEIQRTEQGDSAMYLCASSLERVSGLHVSGANVLTFGAGSRLTVL.

The genes are TRBV20-1 and TRBJ2-1, with TRBD2 identical over 7 bases. CDR1 and CDR2 from the germline V gene are DFQATT and SNEGSKA (reference sequence). V shed 6 bases and J 6 bases; nucleotides not matched to a gene: 11. The CDR3 consists of 14 residues. This chain's CDR3 is CSARRSWGGNEQFF. CDR3 nucleotide sequence: TGCAGTGCCAGGAGGTCGTGGGGGGGCAATGAGCAGTTCTTC.

A few counts support this clonotype. This chain connects TRBV6-5 to TRBJ2-1; D ambiguous. The length of the CDR3 is 14 residues. From germline, CDR1 is MNHEY and CDR2 SVGAGI. With 2 bases removed from V and 9 bases from J, the gap between germline ends came to 14 bases. This CDR3 reads CASSYASKGSEQFF. CDR3 DNA sequence: TGTGCCAGCAGTTACGCCTCAAAGGGTAGTGAGCAGTTCTTC.

This clonotype was seen a handful of times. The chain is built from TRBV7-9 and TRBJ1-2; the D gene is possibly TRBD1 (5 bases). V was pared by 5 bases and J by 4 bases, with 11 bases between. The CDR3 has 13 amino acids. Germline V CDR1 and CDR2: SEHNR, FQNEAQ (reference sequence). CDR3 amino acids: CASSRDAGYGYTF. The CDR3 coding sequence is TGTGCCAGCAGCCGGGACGCAGGCTATGGCTACACCTTC.

This chain links TRBV20-1 with TRBJ1-5; no reliable D call. V was clipped by 6 bases and J by 0 bases, with 15 bases between them. The CDR3 extends over 15 amino acids. CDR1 is DFQATT, CDR2 SNEGSKA, per germline (reference sequence). The CDR3 nucleotides are TGCAGTGCAAAGACTCAAGAACCTAGCAATCAGCCCCAGCATTTT. It specifies CSAKTQEPSNQPQHF.